This paragraph reports one T cell receptor (beta chain). The protocol was immunoSEQ multiplex PCR, while the TCRdb copy is restricted to in-frame clones and leaves out a portion. The sample lists hundreds of thousands of clones, around nine tenths occurring once. The germline gives CDR1 SGHTA, CDR2 FQGNSA. The CDR3 runs to 16 residues. V was pared by 5 bases and J by 4 bases, with 8 bases of the junction left unmatched. The sample is drawn from a study of blood T cell repertoires in COVID-19. In the study overall: Nucleic acid was either cDNA or gDNA, and it came from T cells, B-cell-depleted T cells, or PBMCs.

The V call is TRBV7-2, the J call TRBJ2-5; 12 bases are shared with TRBD2. The receptor's source is a man aged 70-80 years with acute or convalescent COVID-19. Sequenced input: peripheral blood. The CDR3 region is CASSSSSGGARETQYF. CDR3 DNA: TGTGCCAGCAGCAGCTCTAGCGGGGGGGCGAGAGAGACCCAGTACTTC.